The T cell receptor beta chain under discussion was sequenced for a study of shared clonotypes between healthy human individuals. This CDR3 is built from 13 residues. CDR1 and CDR2 (germline): SNHLY, FYNNEI. The V gene end was trimmed by 5 bases and the J gene end by 6 bases; junction bases not matched to a gene: 3. Sequencing used immunoSEQ multiplex PCR; TCRdb keeps in-frame clones, though not all of them. The sample holds approximately 2.1 million clones, more than 80% seen once. The sample taken for sequencing was naive CD4+ T cells from PBMCs. The subset here: CD45RA+ positively selected. The sequence was collected from a man aged 18 to 30 in good health. Some clones in this sample may be carry-over from other donors' samples. This rearrangement joins TRBV2 to TRBJ1-4, with TRBD1 matching 7 bases. The CDR3 region has the DNA TGTGCCAGCAGTCCCGGACAGGATGAAAAACTGTTTTTT. Its protein product is CASSPGQDEKLFF.